This is a list of T cell receptor beta chains from one sample in a study of blood T cell repertoires in COVID-19. Method: immunoSEQ multiplex PCR; TCRdb's copy keeps in-frame clones and lacks some. The sample shows around 200,000 clones, around 85% of them seen only once. The sequencing sample was made of peripheral blood. The receptors come from a man aged 65-85 years with active or convalescent COVID-19. Each CDR3 is given with its conserved first and last residue. Fields, in order: J gene, D gene, clone size, V gene, CDR3 length, CDR3 protein, CDR3 DNA. The D gene is left open where the match is weak. Expanded clones get a size class; other rows say once, few or many, or leave the size out.

J: TRBJ2-2; D: .; size: .; V: TRBV19; length: 15; CDR3: CASSIVKGVFGELFF; DNA: TGTGCCAGTAGTATAGTTAAGGGGGTCTTCGGGGAGCTGTTTTTT
J: TRBJ1-4; D: .; size: few; V: TRBV7-2; length: 15; CDR3: CASSPSRGTNEKLFF; DNA: TGTGCCAGCAGCCCAAGTCGGGGAACTAATGAAAAACTGTTTTTT
J: TRBJ2-5; D: TRBD1; size: .; V: TRBV29-1; length: 12; CDR3: CSSGQAEGTQYF; DNA: TGCAGTTCGGGACAGGCCGAGGGGACCCAGTACTTC
J: TRBJ1-5; D: TRBD1; size: once; V: TRBV18; length: 14; CDR3: CASSRTGFNQPQHF; DNA: TGTGCCAGCTCACGGACAGGATTCAATCAGCCCCAGCATTTT
J: TRBJ1-4; D: .; size: .; V: TRBV19; length: 14; CDR3: CASSIGRLNEKLFF; DNA: TGTGCCAGTAGTATAGGGAGACTGAATGAAAAACTGTTTTTT
J: TRBJ1-1; D: .; size: .; V: TRBV28; length: 15; CDR3: CASSLTGGMNTEAFF; DNA: TGTGCCAGCAGTTTAACCGGAGGCATGAACACTGAAGCTTTCTTT
J: TRBJ2-2; D: .; size: .; V: TRBV5-1; length: 12; CDR3: CASNKEDGELFF; DNA: TGCGCCAGCAACAAGGAGGACGGGGAGCTGTTTTTT
J: TRBJ2-7; D: .; size: .; V: TRBV13; length: 15; CDR3: CASSRNPQGPYEQYF; DNA: TGTGCCAGCAGCCGCAATCCCCAGGGGCCCTACGAGCAGTACTTC
J: TRBJ2-1; D: TRBD1; size: few; V: TRBV7-8; length: 13; CDR3: CASSSDRVNEQFF; DNA: TGTGCCAGCAGCTCAGACAGGGTCAATGAGCAGTTCTTC
J: TRBJ1-6; D: .; size: .; V: TRBV10-1; length: 13; CDR3: CASGQSLNSPLHF; DNA: TGCGCCAGCGGACAGAGCCTTAATTCACCCCTCCACTTT
J: TRBJ1-4; D: TRBD1; size: .; V: TRBV4-3; length: 14; CDR3: CASSPQGAGEKLFF; DNA: TGCGCCAGCAGCCCTCAGGGGGCAGGTGAAAAACTGTTTTTT
J: TRBJ1-6; D: TRBD1; size: once; V: TRBV6-1; length: 16; CDR3: CASSESGTGGDSPLHF; DNA: TGTGCCAGCAGTGAAAGTGGGACAGGGGGAGATTCACCCCTCCACTTT
J: TRBJ2-2; D: .; size: .; V: TRBV5-1; length: 18; CDR3: CASSLAVGEGVWAGELFF; DNA: TGCGCCAGCAGCTTGGCCGTGGGCGAGGGAGTCTGGGCCGGGGAGCTGTTTTTT
J: TRBJ2-1; D: .; size: .; V: TRBV2; length: 15; CDR3: CASSVGSSRVNEQFF; DNA: TGTGCCAGCAGTGTGGGTAGTTCTAGAGTCAATGAGCAGTTCTTC
J: TRBJ1-1; D: .; size: .; V: TRBV5-1; length: 14; CDR3: CASSLNGGYTEAFF; DNA: TGCGCCAGCAGCTTGAATGGGGGGTACACTGAAGCTTTCTTT
J: TRBJ2-2; D: .; size: .; V: TRBV6-6; length: 11; CDR3: CATLLGGELFF; DNA: TGTGCCACCCTCCTCGGGGGGGAGCTGTTTTTT
J: TRBJ1-1; D: .; size: once; V: TRBV5-1; length: 14; CDR3: CASSTGTGNTEAFF; DNA: TGCGCCAGCAGCACAGGGACGGGCAACACTGAAGCTTTCTTT
J: TRBJ1-2; D: .; size: .; V: TRBV14; length: 16; CDR3: CASSQDLPRGQGGYTF; DNA: TGTGCCAGCAGCCAAGACCTCCCACGTGGTCAGGGAGGCTACACCTTC
J: TRBJ2-7; D: TRBD2; size: once; V: TRBV27; length: 15; CDR3: CASRTRGTSEYEQYF; DNA: TGTGCCAGCAGGACCAGGGGGACTAGCGAATACGAGCAGTACTTC
J: TRBJ1-5; D: .; size: few; V: TRBV28; length: 14; CDR3: CASSLGLSHQPQHF; DNA: TGTGCCAGCAGCCTGGGCCTGAGCCATCAGCCCCAGCATTTT
J: TRBJ1-5; D: TRBD1; size: .; V: TRBV2; length: 11; CDR3: CASSGDSAAHF; DNA: TGTGCCAGCAGTGGGGACAGCGCCGCCCATTTT
J: TRBJ1-2; D: .; size: .; V: TRBV28; length: 14; CDR3: CASSLSGPNYGYTF; DNA: TGTGCCAGCAGTTTATCTGGGCCGAACTATGGCTACACCTTC
J: TRBJ1-2; D: .; size: .; V: TRBV19; length: 12; CDR3: CASSRGVYGYTF; DNA: TGTGCCAGTAGTAGAGGCGTCTATGGCTACACCTTC
J: TRBJ1-6; D: .; size: .; V: TRBV5-5; length: 20; CDR3: CASSLRARGNPRSYNSPLHF; DNA: TGTGCCAGCAGCTTGCGGGCCAGGGGTAACCCTCGGTCCTATAATTCACCCCTCCACTTT
J: TRBJ1-5; D: TRBD1; size: .; V: TRBV30; length: 14; CDR3: CAWSRTGGGQPQHF; DNA: TGTGCCTGGAGTCGGACAGGGGGAGGCCAGCCCCAGCATTTT